These 24 T cell receptor beta chains were sequenced from one sample in a study of blood T cell repertoires in COVID-19. Sequencing was performed with immunoSEQ multiplex PCR; in TCRdb, only in-frame clones are kept and a portion is missing. The sample lists about 300,000 clones, about 85% occurring once. The specimen sequenced was peripheral blood. The receptor source for this set is a human donor in a cohort sampled during active COVID-19.

V gene TRBV10-3 combines with J gene TRBJ2-4, with D perhaps TRBD1 (5 bases). The CDR3 is 15 amino acids. Germline V CDR1 and CDR2: ENHRY, SYGVKD. The V end lost 0 bases, the J end lost 7 bases, and 13 bases lay between the germline ends. CDR3 in amino acids: CAISESMLGANIQYF. The CDR3 DNA reads TGTGCCATCAGTGAGTCGATGCTAGGGGCTAACATTCAGTACTTC.

With respect to this clone: At the DNA level, this CDR3 is encoded by other sequences in the same sample as well. The V and J genes are TRBV9 and TRBJ2-1; TRBD2 matches at 8 bases. Germline V CDR1 and CDR2: SGDLS, YYNGEE. This CDR3 contains 15 residues. The V gene end was trimmed by 3 bases and the J gene end by 1 base; junction bases not matched to a gene: 3. CDR3 sequence: CASSEREGSYNEQFF. The CDR3 region has the DNA TGTGCCAGCAGCGAACGGGAGGGATCCTACAATGAGCAGTTCTTC.

This clone was seen a handful of times. V usage is TRBV19 and J usage is TRBJ1-4; no reliable D call. The CDR3 has 15 residues. Germline values: CDR1 LNHDA, CDR2 SQIVND (reference sequence). V was clipped by 4 bases and J by 10 bases, with 19 bases between them. This CDR3 is CASSTKSGNRGKLFF. CDR3 DNA: TGTGCCAGTAGTACCAAAAGTGGAAACCGAGGAAAACTGTTTTTT.

This sequence joins TRBV24-1 and TRBJ1-5; perhaps TRBD1 as D (5 bases). V shed 6 bases and J shed 4 bases, with 12 bases lying between them. The germline V gene encodes CDR1 KGHDR and CDR2 SFDVKD. This CDR3 contains 14 residues. CDR3 sequence (DNA): TGTGCCACCAGTATGGCTGGGACTAATCAGCCCCAGCATTTT. Amino acids: CATSMAGTNQPQHF.

The chain carries TRBV29-1 and TRBJ2-2, with 14 bases matching TRBD2. CDR3 length: 18 residues. Germline assignment: CDR1 SQVTM and CDR2 ANQGSEA. V lost 7 bases to trimming and J lost 5 bases; unmatched junction nucleotides: 15. The CDR3 DNA sequence: TGCAGCGCGACTACACAAGGACTAGCGGGAGGAGGAACCGGGGAGCTGTTTTTT. Translation: CSATTQGLAGGGTGELFF.

The rearrangement links TRBV19 to TRBJ2-5; perhaps TRBD2 as D (5 bases). The CDR3 sequence is 13 residues long. Trimming removed 3 bases from V and 0 bases from J, with 5 bases in between. CDR1 LNHDA and CDR2 SQIVND come from the germline V gene (reference sequence). The CDR3 loop reads CASSMTNQETQYF. The CDR3 DNA sequence: TGTGCCAGTAGTATGACTAACCAAGAGACCCAGTACTTC.

The chain employs TRBV15 and TRBJ1-4; D may be TRBD1 (5 bases). The germline V gene encodes CDR1 LNHNV and CDR2 YYDKDF (reference sequence). Trimming left V 1 base short and J 7 bases short, with 10 bases between. The CDR3 runs 14 residues. The CDR3 DNA reads TGTGCCACCAGCAGAGCCCAGGGTAGTGAAAAACTGTTTTTT. Protein: CATSRAQGSEKLFF.

The chain employs TRBV28 and TRBJ2-1; D is ambiguous. CDR1 is MDHEN and CDR2 is SYDVKM in the germline V gene. Trimming stripped 3 bases from V and 7 bases from J, with 16 bases between. The CDR3 extends over 15 amino acids. CDR3 region: CASSFFGGPMNEQFF. The CDR3 nucleotides read TGTGCCAGCAGTTTTTTTGGTGGCCCGATGAATGAGCAGTTCTTC.

The chain recombines TRBV7-8 with TRBJ1-1; D gene unclear. CDR1 SGHVS and CDR2 FQNEAQ come from the germline V gene. Trimming left V 1 base short and J 4 bases short, with 7 bases between. The length of the CDR3 is 13 residues. The CDR3 DNA sequence: TGTGCCAGCAGCTTAGGGGCAAGCACTGAAGCTTTCTTT. Translation gives CASSLGASTEAFF.

This sequence joins TRBV4-2 and TRBJ2-7, with D uncertain. Germline values: CDR1 LGHNA, CDR2 YNFKEQ. V was trimmed by 0 bases and J by 6 bases, leaving 9 bases between them. CDR3 length: 13 residues. The CDR3 loop reads CASSQDLRSEQYF. As DNA, the CDR3 is TGTGCCAGCAGCCAAGATCTTAGGAGCGAGCAGTACTTC.

V and J are TRBV6-5 and TRBJ2-7; possible D gene TRBD1, 5 bases. V was shortened by 4 bases and J by 6 bases, with 16 bases between the two germline ends. The germline CDR1 and CDR2 sequences are MNHEY and SVGAGI. There are 14 residues in the CDR3. The DNA for the CDR3 is TGTGCCAGCAGTTCTTTCGGGCAGGGATCCGAGCAGTACTTC. Translating gives CASSSFGQGSEQYF.

This rearrangement joins TRBV19 to TRBJ2-2; 11 bases fit TRBD2. This CDR3 has 15 residues. V shed 5 bases, J shed 6 bases, and the junction held 5 bases outside the gene matches. The germline CDR1 and CDR2 sequences are LNHDA and SQIVND (reference sequence). CDR3 residues: CASSDSGRAPGELFF. Written as DNA, the CDR3 is TGTGCCAGTAGTGATAGCGGGAGGGCCCCCGGGGAGCTGTTTTTT.

The rearrangement joins TRBV28 to TRBJ1-6, with D hard to call. The V gene lost 2 bases and the J gene lost 5 bases, with 10 bases spanning the gap. CDR1 is MDHEN and CDR2 is SYDVKM in the germline V gene. There are 15 residues in the CDR3. CDR3 sequence (DNA): TGTGCCAGCAGTTTACAACCAGATGATAATTCACCCCTCCACTTT. This translates into CASSLQPDDNSPLHF.

This chain links TRBV6-1 with TRBJ1-4; 10 bases line up with TRBD1. Germline assignment: CDR1 MNHNS and CDR2 SASEGT. This CDR3 is 18 amino acids long. With V trimmed by 3 bases and J by 1 base, 8 bases remained unmatched. For the CDR3, the DNA is TGTGCCAGCAGTGAGGGACAGGGGCGGCCTCAAACTAATGAAAAACTGTTTTTT. This gives the protein CASSEGQGRPQTNEKLFF.

The chain recombines TRBV6-2 or TRBV6-3 with TRBJ2-5, with 9 positions matching TRBD1. The CDR3 sequence is 17 residues long. The ends lost 4 bases at V and 4 bases at J; junction bases unmatched: 13. The germline V gene has CDR1 MNHEY and CDR2 SVGEGT. CDR3 bases: TGTGCCAGCAGTTCGGGGGACAGGGCGATCCGCGGAGAGACCCAGTACTTC. Translating gives CASSSGDRAIRGETQYF.

The chain recombines TRBV12-3 or TRBV12-4 with TRBJ1-2; D is undetermined. CDR3 size: 11 residues. The V end lost 4 bases, the J end lost 4 bases, and 4 bases lay between the germline ends. CDR3 sequence (DNA): TGTGCCAGCAGTTCTTTCTATGGCTACACCTTC. This encodes CASSSFYGYTF.

The J gene is TRBJ2-7, the V gene TRBV6-5; D is perhaps TRBD1 (5 bases). The CDR3 is made up of 11 amino acids. In germline, CDR1 is MNHEY, CDR2 SVGAGI. Trimming removed 7 bases from V and 4 bases from J, with 8 bases in between. The DNA of the CDR3 is TGTGCCAGCACCCAGGGTTACGAGCAGTACTTC. It translates to CASTQGYEQYF.

This chain connects TRBV2 to TRBJ1-6, with D possibly matching TRBD1 (5 bases). CDR1 and CDR2 from the germline V gene are SNHLY and FYNNEI. V was clipped by 8 bases and J by 7 bases, with 9 bases between them. The CDR3 length is 12 residues. CDR3 DNA sequence: TGTGCCAGCTCCTCAGGGAATTCACCCCTCCACTTT. Its protein is CASSSGNSPLHF. The complete variable domain, with remaining parts taken from reference TRBV2 and TRBJ1-6, reads EPEVTQTPSHQVTQMGQEVILRCVPISNHLYFYWYRQILGQKVEFLVSFYNNEISEKSEIFDDQFSVERPDGSNFTLKIRSTKLEDSAMYFCASSSGNSPLHFGNGTRLTVT.

This chain uses TRBV3-1 (or the pseudogene TRBV3-2) with TRBJ2-3; perhaps TRBD1 as D (5 bases). The V end lost 2 bases, the J end lost 4 bases, and 7 bases lay between the germline ends. The CDR3 extends over 13 amino acids. The germline V gene encodes CDR1 LGHDT and CDR2 YNNKEL (reference sequence). CDR3 region: CASSQKGPDTQYF. The CDR3 region has the DNA TGTGCCAGCAGCCAAAAGGGGCCAGATACGCAGTATTTT.

The CDR3 sequence: CASSWHSGANVLTF. The CDR3 DNA is TGTGCCAGCAGTTGGCACTCTGGGGCCAACGTCCTGACTTTC. The chain couples TRBV6-2 or TRBV6-3 to TRBJ2-6; D unclear. The V gene's germline CDR1 is MNHEY and CDR2 SVGEGT. The CDR3 spans 14 residues. V gave up 4 bases and J gave up 0 bases, with 4 bases separating them.

This rearrangement joins TRBV5-6 to TRBJ2-3, with 9 bases lining up with TRBD2. Germline CDR1 is SGHDT and CDR2 is YYEEEE. Trimming took 3 bases from V and 6 from J; bases not matched to a gene: 17. This CDR3 contains 18 residues. CDR3 loop: CASSSFKLAGATLDTQYF. CDR3 coding DNA: TGTGCCAGCAGCTCCTTTAAATTAGCGGGAGCCACACTTGATACGCAGTATTTT.

The V and J genes are TRBV11-3 and TRBJ2-1; perhaps TRBD1 as D (8 bases). V lost 0 bases, J lost 9 bases, and 12 bases lay in between. Per germline, CDR1 SGHNT and CDR2 YENEEA. CDR3 length: 14 amino acids. CDR3 bases: TGTGCCAGCAGCTTAGATCACAGGGGGGGTGAGCAGTTCTTC. Translating it yields CASSLDHRGGEQFF.

The chain couples TRBV2 to TRBJ1-1; possible D gene TRBD1, 6 bases. CDR3 length: 15 residues. V gave up 10 bases and J gave up 0 bases, with 18 bases separating them. Germline V gene data show CDR1 as SNHLY and CDR2 as FYNNEI. The CDR3 bases are TGTGCCATTACAGGGCATCGCCCGGTGAACACTGAAGCTTTCTTT. The encoded protein is CAITGHRPVNTEAFF.

The V call is TRBV9, the J call TRBJ2-1; 7 bases match TRBD2. Trimming removed 3 bases from V and 7 bases from J; junction bases left unmatched: 4. The germline V gene encodes CDR1 SGDLS and CDR2 YYNGEE. There are 13 residues in the CDR3. This chain's CDR3 is CASSAGGRNEQFF. In nucleotides, the CDR3 is TGTGCCAGCAGCGCGGGGGGACGTAATGAGCAGTTCTTC.